This TCR beta chain was documented in a study of blood T cell repertoires in COVID-19. Study context: Samples representing acute and convalescent COVID-19 were sourced from the United States, Italy and Spain.

Assay used: immunoSEQ multiplex PCR; TCRdb lists only in-frame clones, some missing. The sample records 100,000 to 150,000 clones, around 83% being singletons. Germline CDR1 KGHSH, CDR2 LQKENI. The length of the CDR3 is 16 residues. V lost 3 bases and J lost 0, with 14 bases in between. The receptor was derived from a woman in her 30s who had recovered from COVID-19. The sequencing sample was made of PBMCs or T cells enriched from blood (not recorded which). The chain recombines TRBV18 with TRBJ1-1; possible D gene TRBD1, 5 bases. CDR3: CASSPNDRVMNTEAFF. DNA for the CDR3: TGTGCCAGCTCACCTAACGACAGAGTCATGAACACTGAAGCTTTCTTT. Using reference TRBV18 and TRBJ1-1 for the parts outside the CDR3, the full variable domain is NAGVMQNPRHLVRRRGQEARLRCSPMKGHSHVYWYRQLPEEGLKFMVYLQKENIIDESGMPKERFSAEFPKEGPSILRIQQVVRGDSAAYFCASSPNDRVMNTEAFFGQGTRLTVV.